The 27 T cell receptor beta chains listed next were all sequenced from one sample in a study of cytomegalovirus exposure and HLA in healthy donors. 60 Vbeta and 13 Jbeta primers were used in PCR. Assay used: immunoSEQ multiplex PCR; TCRdb lists only in-frame clones, some missing. Found here are some 190,000 clones, approximately 86% of them singletons; the top ten hold less than 0.4%. Sequenced input: PBMCs. These receptor sequences come from a woman between 25 and 40 years old in good health and CMV-seronegative.

The chain has TRBV28 and TRBJ2-7; the D gene is possibly TRBD1 (6 bases). CDR3 length equals 13 residues. With 2 bases removed from V and 12 bases from J, the gap between germline ends came to 17 bases. CDR1 MDHEN and CDR2 SYDVKM come from the germline V gene. The DNA of the CDR3 is TGTGCCAGCAGTTTAAGATCGTTTGAGGGGGTGTACTTC. Amino acids: CASSLRSFEGVYF.

This clone was seen once. The V call is TRBV13, the J call TRBJ2-1, with D unresolved. The CDR3 contains 13 residues. V lost 0 bases and J 3 bases, leaving 3 bases between the germline ends. CDR1 is PRHDT and CDR2 is FYEKMQ in the germline V gene (reference sequence). The CDR3 here is CASSLGYYNEQFF. In DNA form, the CDR3 reads TGTGCCAGCAGCTTAGGTTACTACAATGAGCAGTTCTTC.

As concerns this clone: Relative to the germline gene, one junction end is altered; a read error may explain this. This chain joins TRBV10-1 and TRBJ2-7; 8 positions agree with TRBD1. Looked up from germline, CDR1 is WNHNN and CDR2 is SYGVQD (reference sequence). The CDR3 covers 15 residues. The CDR3 coding sequence is TGCGCCAGCAGTGGAGGACAGGGACCCAACTACAAGCAGTACTTC. Protein product: CASSGGQGPNYKQYF.

This sequence joins TRBV5-1 and TRBJ2-5; a weak D match, TRBD1 (6 bases). Trimming stripped 2 bases from V and 5 bases from J, with 13 bases between. Germline CDR1 is SGHRS and CDR2 is YFSETQ. The CDR3 has 14 amino acids. CDR3 DNA: TGCGCCAGCAGCTTTGGCAGGGGTGGCGAGACCCAGTACTTC. It yields the protein CASSFGRGGETQYF.

This chain connects TRBV4-2 to TRBJ2-1, with D maybe TRBD2 (6 bases). V lost 0 bases to trimming and J lost 7 bases, with 16 bases between them. Germline CDR1 LGHNA, CDR2 YNFKEQ. The CDR3 loop spans 16 amino acids. DNA for the CDR3: TGTGCCAGCAGCCAAGATAATGCGGGGTTAATGAATGAGCAGTTCTTC. Its protein is CASSQDNAGLMNEQFF.

The CDR3 coding sequence is TGTGCCAGCCGCCAATCCGGGACTAGCGGGTACGAGCAGTACTTC. It translates to CASRQSGTSGYEQYF. The rearrangement uses TRBV13 and TRBJ2-7; 12 bases map to TRBD2. The CDR3 runs to 15 residues. J was trimmed by 4 bases and V by 8 bases; bases with no gene match: 9. Germline V gene lookup returns CDR1 PRHDT and CDR2 FYEKMQ (reference sequence).

The V gene is TRBV11-2, the J gene TRBJ2-5; maybe TRBD1 (6 bases). The CDR3 length is 14 residues. V lost 2 bases to trimming and J lost 3 bases, with 10 bases between them. Germline V gene data show CDR1 as SGHAT and CDR2 as FQNNGV. CDR3 bases: TGTGCCAGCAGCTTAAGGGGGTTGGAAGAGACCCAGTACTTC. The encoded protein is CASSLRGLEETQYF.

This clone was counted only a few times. The gene calls are TRBV6-6 and TRBJ2-3; TRBD2 matches at 12 bases. The junction had 7 bases not matched to a gene; V was cut back by 6 bases and J by 6 bases. The CDR3 has 15 amino acids. Germline assignment: CDR1 MNHNY and CDR2 SVGAGI (reference sequence). The CDR3 region is CASRETSGSKDTQYF. The CDR3 DNA follows: TGTGCCAGCAGGGAGACTAGCGGGAGTAAGGATACGCAGTATTTT.

The table lists this clone with a count of one. This chain uses TRBV6-1 with TRBJ2-7, with 8 bases fitting TRBD1. Trimming took 3 bases from V and 3 from J; bases not matched to a gene: 4. The CDR3 has 14 amino acids. Germline loops: CDR1 MNHNS, CDR2 SASEGT. The CDR3 DNA follows: TGTGCCAGCAGTGACGGACAGGGACTCTACGAGCAGTACTTC. Amino acids: CASSDGQGLYEQYF.

There are a few counts of this clone. V is TRBV6-4 and J is TRBJ2-3, with 7 bases identical to TRBD1. J gave up 0 bases and V 7 bases, and 7 bases lay outside the gene matches. The germline V gene encodes CDR1 MRHNA and CDR2 SNTAGT. The CDR3 length is 15 residues. This chain's CDR3 is CASTESGQSTDTQYF. The CDR3 nucleotides are TGTGCCAGCACCGAATCGGGACAGAGCACAGATACGCAGTATTTT.

This chain connects TRBV7-9 to TRBJ2-7; 7 bases align to TRBD1. This CDR3 region has 15 residues. Per the germline V gene, CDR1 is SEHNR and CDR2 is FQNEAQ (reference sequence). The J segment lost 2 bases and the V segment lost 7 bases, leaving 11 bases of the junction unmatched. CDR3 nucleotide sequence: TGTGCCAGCACCTCCCGGACAGGTGATACCTACGAGCAGTACTTC. It encodes CASTSRTGDTYEQYF.

The chain joins TRBV5-1 to TRBJ2-7; D is unresolved. This CDR3 contains 13 residues. Germline assignment: CDR1 SGHRS and CDR2 YFSETQ. Trimming removed 4 bases from V and 0 bases from J, with 8 bases in between. The CDR3 region has the DNA TGCGCCAGCAGCGCACTAAACTCCTACGAGCAGTACTTC. Protein: CASSALNSYEQYF.

The gene calls are TRBV6-1 and TRBJ1-1; D not certain. V lost 4 bases and J 2 bases, leaving 11 bases between the germline ends. Germline-derived CDR1 and CDR2 are MNHNS and SASEGT. This CDR3 comprises 14 residues. The CDR3, as DNA: TGTGCCAGCAGTGTAATCGGGGAAAACACTGAAGCTTTCTTT. Its protein is CASSVIGENTEAFF.

The chain uses TRBV5-1 and TRBJ1-4; D is possibly TRBD1 (6 bases). There are 14 residues in the CDR3. CDR1 and CDR2 from the germline V gene are SGHRS and YFSETQ. Trimming removed 3 bases at V and 8 bases at J, with 14 bases between. Here the CDR3 DNA reads TGCGCCAGCAGCTCTGCGGGGGCAGGGGAAAAACTGTTTTTT. Translating gives CASSSAGAGEKLFF.

J is TRBJ2-7 and V is TRBV18; tentatively, D is TRBD1 (6 bases). V was trimmed by 5 bases and J by 3 bases, leaving 11 bases between them. Germline lookup yields CDR1 KGHSH and CDR2 LQKENI. The CDR3 extends over 13 amino acids. CDR3 in amino acids: CASSSQTGYEQYF. The CDR3 DNA sequence: TGTGCCAGCTCATCACAGACAGGCTACGAGCAGTACTTC.

This clone appeared a few times. This chain uses TRBV6-5 with TRBJ1-1; 9 positions match TRBD1. This CDR3 spans 13 amino acids. The J segment lost 5 bases and the V segment lost 7 bases, leaving 5 bases of the junction unmatched. Germline CDR1 reads MNHEY; CDR2 reads SVGAGI. Here the CDR3 DNA reads TGTGCCAGCACCTACAGGGGGCAAACTGAAGCTTTCTTT. It is translated as CASTYRGQTEAFF.

The rearrangement uses TRBV28 and TRBJ1-2; 7 nucleotides agree with TRBD1. The CDR3 spans 15 residues. The germline V gene encodes CDR1 MDHEN and CDR2 SYDVKM. V dropped 5 bases and J dropped 3; count of bases not matched to a gene: 9. The CDR3 reads CASSLGTAGHYGYTF. The CDR3 DNA follows: TGTGCCAGCAGTCTCGGGACAGCAGGGCACTATGGCTACACCTTC.

The rearrangement uses TRBV28 and TRBJ1-2, with 9 bases matching TRBD1. The junction had 8 bases not matched to a gene; V was cut back by 5 bases and J by 1 base. The CDR3 covers 16 residues. CDR1 and CDR2 (germline): MDHEN, SYDVKM. CDR3 bases: TGTGCCAGCAGTGAAGCCGGGACAGGGATTAACTATGGCTACACCTTC. Its protein is CASSEAGTGINYGYTF.

The J gene is TRBJ2-1, the V gene TRBV28; D may be TRBD1 (5 bases). Trimming cost V 1 base and J 7 bases, with 14 bases left between them. This CDR3 comprises 15 residues. Germline-derived CDR1 and CDR2 are MDHEN and SYDVKM. CDR3 nucleotides: TGTGCCAGCAGTTTATCTTCTCAGGGCCTAAATGAGCAGTTCTTC. As protein: CASSLSSQGLNEQFF. Variable domain in full (rest from reference TRBV28 and TRBJ2-1): DVKVTQSSRYLVKRTGEKVFLECVQDMDHENMFWYRQDPGLGLRLIYFSYDVKMKEKGDIPEGYSVSREKKERFSLILESASTNQTSMYLCASSLSSQGLNEQFFGPGTRLTVL.

J is TRBJ2-5 and V is TRBV5-1; 8 bases line up with TRBD1. This CDR3 comprises 14 residues. Germline CDR1 and CDR2: SGHRS and YFSETQ. With V trimmed by 3 bases and J by 3 bases, 4 bases remained unmatched. The CDR3 bases are TGCGCCAGCAGCTCGCTGACAGGGGAAGAGACCCAGTACTTC. Residues: CASSSLTGEETQYF.

A few counts support this clone. One end of the junction is discordant with germline, which a read error may explain. The V gene is TRBV7-7, the J gene TRBJ2-5; no clear D gene. The CDR3 sequence is 13 residues long. The germline V gene has CDR1 SSHAT and CDR2 FNYEAQ (reference sequence). As DNA, the CDR3 is TGTGCTAGCAGCCCACAATTCCAAGAGACCCAGTACTTC. This gives the protein CASSPQFQETQYF.

The CDR3 loop reads CASRSGSGNTDTQYF. The DNA of the CDR3 is TGCGCCAGCAGGAGCGGGAGCGGGAACACAGATACGCAGTATTTT. The V gene is TRBV5-1, the J gene TRBJ2-3; 8 nucleotides agree with TRBD2. CDR3 length: 15 amino acids. V shed 5 bases and J 2 bases; nucleotides not matched to a gene: 7. Germline-derived CDR1 and CDR2 are SGHRS and YFSETQ.

V is TRBV28 and J is TRBJ1-5; no clear D. Trimming removed 5 bases at V and 9 bases at J, with 11 bases between. Germline V gene lookup returns CDR1 MDHEN and CDR2 SYDVKM. This CDR3 has 12 residues. CDR3 sequence: CASSLSRGPQHF. The DNA for the CDR3 is TGTGCCAGCAGTCTCTCGAGAGGGCCCCAGCATTTT.

The gene calls are TRBV16 and TRBJ1-3; D possibly corresponds to TRBD1 (5 bases). V was trimmed by 0 bases and J by 0 bases, leaving 18 bases between them. Germline V CDR1 and CDR2: KGHSY, FQNENV. This CDR3 has 19 amino acids. CDR3 sequence reads: CASSQSIGWGLSSGNTIYF. CDR3 DNA: TGTGCCAGCAGCCAATCGATAGGTTGGGGCTTAAGCTCTGGAAACACCATATATTTT. Supplemented by reference TRBV16 and TRBJ1-3, the full variable domain reads GEEVAQTPKHLVRGEGQKAKLYCAPIKGHSYVFWYQQVLKNEFKFLISFQNENVFDETGMPKERFSAKCLPNSPCSLEIQATKLEDSAVYFCASSQSIGWGLSSGNTIYFGEGSWLTVV.

This clone occurred once. The V call is TRBV12-5, the J call TRBJ2-2; 12 bases agree with TRBD2. In germline, CDR1 is LGHNT, CDR2 FRNRAP. CDR3 length: 17 amino acids. The V and J ends lost 6 bases and 7 bases, in that order; junction bases with no gene match: 12. CDR3 DNA: TGTGCTAGTGGGAACAGTCTAGCGGGAGGGCCTCTCGGGGAGCTGTTTTTT. This encodes CASGNSLAGGPLGELFF. Looking up the rest from reference TRBV12-5 and TRBJ2-2 gives the full variable domain: DARVTQTPRHKVTEMGQEVTMRCQPILGHNTVFWYRQTMMQGLELLAYFRNRAPLDDSGMPKDRFSAEMPDATLATLKIQPSEPRDSAVYFCASGNSLAGGPLGELFFGEGSRLTVL.

The chain carries TRBV28 and TRBJ2-7; tentative D call: TRBD2 (6 bases). Trimming stripped 2 bases from V and 3 bases from J, with 14 bases between. In germline, CDR1 is MDHEN, CDR2 SYDVKM. The CDR3 totals 15 residues. The CDR3 region is CASSLSGSGSYEQYF. In nucleotides, the CDR3 is TGTGCCAGCAGTTTAAGTGGTTCCGGGAGCTACGAGCAGTACTTC.

CDR3 DNA: TGTGCCAGCAGCCCCCCTTCGGGCGGGGGGCATTCGGATGAGCAGTTCTTC. Its translation is CASSPPSGGGHSDEQFF. The chain recombines TRBV5-6 with TRBJ2-1, with TRBD2 matching 8 bases. This CDR3 is 17 amino acids long. Germline V CDR1 and CDR2: SGHDT, YYEEEE. V was pared by 4 bases and J by 8 bases, with 17 bases of the junction left unmatched.